The entry that follows covers one T cell receptor beta chain sequence. The data were obtained in a study of blood T cell repertoires in COVID-19. Overall study: Sites across the United States, Italy and Spain contributed samples from acute and convalescent COVID-19. T cells, B-cell-depleted T cells, or PBMCs provided the cDNA or gDNA that served as material.

This CDR3 has 12 amino acids. V lost 2 bases and J lost 6, with 4 bases in between. Germline-derived CDR1 and CDR2 are SGHVS and FQNEAQ. Authors' analysis steps: Amplification of reference gene primers provided the estimated nucleated cell counts. The table came from immunoSEQ multiplex PCR; TCRdb's copy has only in-frame clones and leaves some out. V and J calls and clone size are copied from that table; D and trimming were computed from the DNA. The sample shows around 120,000 clones, more than 60% of them seen only once. The sequenced sample consisted of peripheral blood. This TCR was recovered from a man between 65 and 85 years old with acute or convalescent COVID-19. The chain is built from TRBV7-8 and TRBJ1-4; D unresolved. The CDR3 protein is CASSLSYEKLFF. CDR3 DNA: TGTGCCAGCAGCTTATCGTATGAAAAACTGTTTTTT. Filled out from reference TRBV7-8 and TRBJ1-4, the complete variable domain reads GAGVSQSPRYKVAKRGQDVALRCDPISGHVSLFWYQQALGQGPEFLTYFQNEAQLDKSGLPSDRFFAERPEGSVSTLKIQRTQQEDSAVYLCASSLSYEKLFFGSGTQLSVL.